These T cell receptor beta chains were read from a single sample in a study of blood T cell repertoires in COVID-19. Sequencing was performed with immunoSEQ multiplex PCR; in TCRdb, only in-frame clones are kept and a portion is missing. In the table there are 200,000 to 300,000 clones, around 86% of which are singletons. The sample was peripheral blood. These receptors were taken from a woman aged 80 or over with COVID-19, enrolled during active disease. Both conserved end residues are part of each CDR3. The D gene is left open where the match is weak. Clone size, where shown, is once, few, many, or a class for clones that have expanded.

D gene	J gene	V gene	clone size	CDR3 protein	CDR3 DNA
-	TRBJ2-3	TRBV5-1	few	CASSGGPSTDTQYF	TGCGCCAGCAGCGGGGGCCCTAGCACAGATACGCAGTATTTT
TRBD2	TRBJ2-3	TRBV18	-	CASSPLSGGAAQYF	TGTGCCAGCTCACCACTGAGCGGGGGGGCCGCGCAGTATTTT
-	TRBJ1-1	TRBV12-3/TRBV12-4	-	CASSYTGNTEAFF	TGTGCCAGCAGTTACACAGGAAACACTGAAGCTTTCTTT
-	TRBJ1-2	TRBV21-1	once	CASSKNSPWHGYTF	TGTGCCAGCAGCAAAAATAGCCCGTGGCATGGCTACACCTTC
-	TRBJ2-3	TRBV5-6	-	CASSPGRPSTDTQYF	TGTGCCAGCTCCCCGGGTAGACCGAGCACAGATACGCAGTATTTT
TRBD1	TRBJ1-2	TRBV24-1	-	CATPTGDGYTF	TGTGCCACTCCTACAGGGGATGGCTACACCTTC
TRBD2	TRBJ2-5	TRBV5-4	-	CASSLGLAGVQETQYF	TGTGCCAGCAGCCTTGGACTAGCGGGGGTACAAGAGACCCAGTACTTC
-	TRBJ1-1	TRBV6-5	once	CASGDQGWAEAFF	TGTGCCAGCGGGGATCAGGGTTGGGCTGAAGCTTTCTTT
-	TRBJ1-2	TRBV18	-	CASSRNQGRGGYTF	TGTGCCAGCTCACGAAACCAGGGTAGAGGTGGCTACACCTTC
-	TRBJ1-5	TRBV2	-	CASGGALRDQPQHF	TGTGCCTCGGGAGGAGCGCTCAGGGATCAGCCCCAGCATTTT
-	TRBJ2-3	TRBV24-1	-	CATSDLGRDTQYF	TGTGCCACCAGTGATTTGGGGCGAGATACGCAGTATTTT
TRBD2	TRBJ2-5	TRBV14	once	CASSRRSGLAKETQYF	TGTGCCAGCAGCCGAAGATCGGGACTAGCGAAAGAGACCCAGTACTTC
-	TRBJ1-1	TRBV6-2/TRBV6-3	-	CASSRQQGISEAFF	TGTGCCAGCAGTCGTCAACAGGGTATCTCTGAAGCTTTCTTT
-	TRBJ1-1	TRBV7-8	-	CASSLGGQNTEAFF	TGTGCCAGCAGCTTAGGGGGACAGAACACTGAAGCTTTCTTT
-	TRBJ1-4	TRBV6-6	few	CASSYSPVLNEKLFF	TGTGCCAGCAGTTACTCGCCGGTACTTAATGAAAAACTGTTTTTT
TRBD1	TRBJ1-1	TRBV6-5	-	CASSYPEDRVEAFF	TGTGCCAGCAGTTACCCGGAGGACAGGGTTGAAGCTTTCTTT
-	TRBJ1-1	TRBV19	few	CASSIQGGNTEAFF	TGTGCCAGTAGTATCCAGGGAGGGAACACTGAAGCTTTCTTT
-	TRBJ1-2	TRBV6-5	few	CASSIAINGYTF	TGTGCCAGCAGCATAGCAATAAATGGCTACACCTTC
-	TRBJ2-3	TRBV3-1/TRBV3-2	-	CAVRDKSTDTQYF	TGTGCCGTACGGGACAAGAGCACAGATACGCAGTATTTT
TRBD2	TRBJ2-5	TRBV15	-	CATSRGTSGGSQETQYF	TGTGCCACCAGCAGAGGGACTAGCGGGGGGTCGCAAGAGACCCAGTACTTC
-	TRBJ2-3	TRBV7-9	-	CASSSLGGVTDTQYF	TGTGCCAGCAGCTCCCTCGGCGGGGTCACAGATACGCAGTATTTT
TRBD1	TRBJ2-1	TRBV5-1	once	CASTQGDYSYNEQFF	TGCGCCAGCACTCAGGGGGATTATTCCTACAATGAGCAGTTCTTC
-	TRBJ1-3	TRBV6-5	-	CAVQGSHSGNTIYF	TGTGCCGTACAGGGAAGTCACTCTGGAAACACCATATATTTT
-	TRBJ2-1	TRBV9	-	CASSFRDTPYNEQFF	TGTGCCAGCAGCTTCCGGGACACTCCGTACAATGAGCAGTTCTTC
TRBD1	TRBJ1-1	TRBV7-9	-	CASSAGQGGLNTEAFF	TGTGCCAGCAGCGCGGGACAGGGCGGCCTAAACACTGAAGCTTTCTTT
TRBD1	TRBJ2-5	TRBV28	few	CASSFGTGGIETQYF	TGTGCCAGCAGTTTCGGGACAGGGGGCATCGAGACCCAGTACTTC
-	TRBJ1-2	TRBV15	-	CATSRVTGILYGGYTF	TGTGCCACCAGCAGAGTAACAGGCATCCTGTATGGGGGCTACACCTTC
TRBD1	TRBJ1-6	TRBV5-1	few	CASSLGGQGWSPLHF	TGCGCCAGCAGCTTGGGCGGACAGGGCTGGTCACCCCTCCACTTT
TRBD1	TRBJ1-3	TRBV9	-	CASSPRTGAGNTIYF	TGTGCCAGCAGCCCGCGGACAGGTGCTGGAAACACCATATATTTT
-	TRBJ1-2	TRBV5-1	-	CASSLEGGVGYGYTF	TGCGCCAGCAGCTTGGAGGGAGGGGTTGGCTATGGCTACACCTTC
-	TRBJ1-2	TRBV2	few	CASRTVGGYTF	TGTGCCAGCAGGACTGTCGGAGGCTACACCTTC
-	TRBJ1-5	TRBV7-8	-	CASSLERALGLLNQPQHF	TGTGCCAGCAGCTTGGAGAGGGCCCTGGGTCTTCTGAATCAGCCCCAGCATTTT
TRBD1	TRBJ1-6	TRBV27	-	CASSIGTGGGSPLHF	TGTGCCAGCAGTATCGGGACAGGGGGCGGGTCACCCCTCCACTTT
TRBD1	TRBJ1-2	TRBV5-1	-	CASQDPGQGARGYTF	TGCGCCAGCCAAGACCCAGGACAGGGGGCGCGGGGCTACACCTTC
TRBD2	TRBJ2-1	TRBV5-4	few	CASATSGGVSYNEQFF	TGTGCCAGTGCGACTAGCGGGGGGGTATCCTACAATGAGCAGTTCTTC
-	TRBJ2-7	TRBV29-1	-	CSVGGLPGDEQYF	TGCAGCGTTGGTGGACTCCCAGGGGACGAGCAGTACTTC
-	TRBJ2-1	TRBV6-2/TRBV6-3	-	CASSYSGAYEQFF	TGTGCCAGCAGTTACTCGGGGGCCTATGAGCAGTTCTTC
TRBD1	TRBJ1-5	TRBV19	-	CASKDRGGQPQHF	TGTGCCAGTAAGGACAGGGGCGGCCAGCCCCAGCATTTT
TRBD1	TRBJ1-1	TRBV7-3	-	CASSLRPGGEAFF	TGTGCCAGCAGCTTAAGGCCAGGGGGAGAAGCTTTCTTT
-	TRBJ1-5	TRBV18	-	CASSPDYREGQPQHF	TGTGCCAGCTCACCCGACTACAGGGAAGGTCAGCCCCAGCATTTT
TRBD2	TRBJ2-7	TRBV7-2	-	CASSRTSGAPYEQYF	TGTGCCAGCAGCCGGACTAGCGGGGCGCCCTACGAGCAGTACTTC
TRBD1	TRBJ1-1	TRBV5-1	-	CASSYDRVGTEAFF	TGCGCCAGCAGCTACGACAGGGTTGGCACTGAAGCTTTCTTT
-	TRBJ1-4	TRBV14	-	CASSRGGIGEKLFF	TGTGCCAGCAGCCGGGGGGGGATAGGTGAAAAACTGTTTTTT
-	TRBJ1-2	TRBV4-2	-	CASSQETAGRAQMGYTF	TGTGCCAGCAGCCAAGAAACGGCCGGCAGGGCCCAAATGGGCTACACCTTC
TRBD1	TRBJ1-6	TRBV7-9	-	CASSLRTGNSPLHF	TGTGCCAGCAGCTTACGGACAGGGAATTCACCCCTCCACTTT
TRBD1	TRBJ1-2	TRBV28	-	CASSTRTGQGYTF	TGTGCCAGCAGTACCCGGACAGGGCAGGGCTACACCTTC
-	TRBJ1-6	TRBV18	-	CASSPPGGPSNSPLHF	TGTGCCAGCTCACCACCGGGGGGGCCCTCTAATTCACCCCTCCACTTT
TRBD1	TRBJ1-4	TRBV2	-	CASSPGGAEKLFF	TGTGCCAGCAGTCCAGGGGGCGCGGAAAAACTGTTTTTT
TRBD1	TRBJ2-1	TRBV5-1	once	CASSLGFLAGGSYNEQFF	TGCGCCAGCAGCTTGGGGTTTCTGGCAGGGGGCTCCTACAATGAGCAGTTCTTC
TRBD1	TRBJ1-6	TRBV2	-	CASRLGQGYNSPLHF	TGTGCCAGCAGACTGGGACAGGGGTATAATTCACCCCTCCACTTT
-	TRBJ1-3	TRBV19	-	CASSKLASGNTIYF	TGTGCCAGTAGTAAGCTTGCCTCTGGAAACACCATATATTTT
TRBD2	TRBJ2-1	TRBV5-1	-	CASSFAGGDRNEQFF	TGCGCCAGCAGCTTCGCCGGGGGGGATCGTAATGAGCAGTTCTTC
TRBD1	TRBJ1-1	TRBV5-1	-	CASSDRGLNTEAFF	TGCGCCAGCAGTGACAGGGGGCTTAACACTGAAGCTTTCTTT